The sequence of this T cell receptor (beta chain) was determined in a study of identical twins (dated by TCRdb to the mid-2010s). Some background on the complete study: To test whether fetal clonotypes persist, this study deep-sequenced TCR alpha and beta repertoires from monozygotic twins, from unrelated adults of various ages, and from cord blood. To rule out contamination, replicate twin experiments were performed at different times with different library preparation protocols. Study-wide conclusions, independent of this receptor: Abundant cord blood beta clonotypes had fewer insertions, young adult naive repertoires showed a similar but weaker trend, and memory repertoires showed no such trend. Invariant T cells such as MAIT and iNKT could partly confound zero-insertion analyses, although diverse VJ usage argued against such confounding for most clonotypes. Compared with coincidental sharing between unrelated individuals, out-of-frame TCR alpha sequences shared between twins showed an excess of sequences with low generation probability. Because the same donors could not be followed over many years, conclusions were based on cross-sectional statistical analysis. Out-of-frame TCR alpha sharing in monozygotic twins was systematically underestimated by recombination models, whereas sharing between unrelated individuals was in agreement with the recombination models. A weaker excess of twin sharing was found in beta out-of-frame sequences because the signal-to-noise ratio was lowered by fewer shared sequences.

Comments on this clonotype: The antigen this receptor binds is unknown. No base quality information exists; no much larger clone differs at one position.

Only healthy Caucasian donors were included. The twin cohort comprised three pairs of female monozygotic twins, all aged roughly 18 to 30 years. Peripheral blood mononuclear cells were the source from which RNA for the TCR libraries was isolated. V gives up 1 base and J gives up 3 bases, and the segment between their germline ends measures 16 bases. Per the germline V gene, SGHRS is the CDR1 and YFSETQ is the CDR2. From the cysteine up to the phenylalanine, the CDR3 has a length of 16 residues. Only CDR3 DNA remains: 48 bases, in frame from the first base. Library generation was performed with 5' RACE. This sample was sequenced with an Illumina HiSeq 2000. Template switching added a universal primer binding site, and the final cDNA carried a unique molecular identifier that allowed TCR cDNA molecules to be counted accurately. Specific primers in the conserved constant-segment region were used to synthesize first-strand cDNA for the TCR alpha and beta chains. Each cDNA library was double barcoded, with a SMART-Mk sample barcode plus Illumina barcodes, to control for contamination. TruSeq adapter sequences and Illumina sample barcodes were added in two successive PCR steps. TCR alpha and beta cDNA libraries were sequenced on the Illumina HiSeq platform with custom primers. Per the authors' processing: MiGEC was used to process raw reads and extract unique molecular identifiers, and MiXCR was used to find CDR3 positions. For each individual, recombination models were inferred using an EM algorithm with the repgenHMM and IGoR tools. The tcR package in R was used for shared clonotype analysis, with sharing normalized by the product of cloneset sizes. Out-of-frame nonproductive sequences were analyzed to study raw recombination free of thymic and clonal selection effects. In TCRdb, the public reads were trimmed at Q25 with fastp and aligned with MiXCR, with productive beta chains retained. Rows merge per CDR3 protein into single entries with the most common DNA and genes. What appears here as the V and J calls and clone size reflects TCRdb's work, not the paper's. A total of about 890,000 distinct CDR3 sequences appear in this sample, around 12% of them only once. The top ten hold around 1.5% of the sample.

The same sample was also used in a study of yellow fever vaccine responses in identical twins. As noted in the second study: According to the authors, in identical twins the way T cells responded to vaccination appeared partly convergent and partly personalized. In the study, vaccine-responding T cell clones were precisely tracked in identical twins.

The chain is encoded by TRBV5-1 joined to TRBJ2-5, with a tentative D gene TRBD2 over 6 matching bases. Sample: PBMCs. This sequence was found in a woman aged 18-29 years in good health. The CDR3 region: CASSLYPLTGEETQYF. The DNA is as follows: TGCGCCAGCAGCTTGTACCCCTTAACGGGGGAAGAGACCCAGTACTTC.